Shown below are 8 T cell receptor beta chains from a single sample sequenced in a study of neurological immune-mediated disorders. Each CDR3 protein is one row after TCRdb ran MiXCR on the 5' RACE reads. The sample carries about 30,000 distinct CDR3 sequences, around 16% recorded once. Sequencing was carried out using PBMCs. The receptors here all came from a man aged 65 to 79 in good health.

This clonotype was observed at least ten times. The rearrangement joins TRBV10-3 to TRBJ2-2; D is possibly TRBD1 (6 bases). CDR3 length equals 14 residues. Germline V CDR1 and CDR2: ENHRY, SYGVKD. Trimming cost V 2 bases and J 3 bases, with 7 bases left between them. The CDR3 is CAISETGYTGELFF. CDR3 nucleotide sequence: TGTGCCATCAGTGAGACAGGGTACACCGGGGAGCTGTTTTTT.

There are many counts of this clonotype. The J gene is TRBJ1-5, the V gene TRBV15, with 9 bases lining up with TRBD1. This CDR3 comprises 15 residues. The germline gives CDR1 LNHNV, CDR2 YYDKDF (reference sequence). V gave up 8 bases and J gave up 4 bases; unmatched junction bases: 9. In DNA, the CDR3 is TGTGCCACCGGACCAGGGACAGGGTTTAATCAGCCCCAGCATTTT. Protein sequence: CATGPGTGFNQPQHF.

This clonotype was observed many times. The chain recombines TRBV6-6 with TRBJ2-2; TRBD1 or TRBD2 may be the D gene (5 bases each). With 6 bases removed from V and 3 bases from J, the gap between germline ends came to 14 bases. This CDR3 has 15 residues. Germline V CDR1 and CDR2: MNHNY, SVGAGI (reference sequence). The CDR3 bases are TGTGCCAGCAGGCCCCCGGGACGGGACACCGGGGAGCTGTTTTTT. Its translation: CASRPPGRDTGELFF.

This clonotype was counted at least ten times. The chain recombines TRBV11-3 with TRBJ2-3; 8 nucleotides align to TRBD1. CDR1 is SGHNT, CDR2 YENEEA, per germline. The junction had 1 base not matched to a gene; V was cut back by 0 bases and J by 2 bases. The CDR3 runs to 15 residues. CDR3 sequence: CASSLEDRDTDTQYF. CDR3 DNA: TGTGCCAGCAGCTTAGAGGACAGGGACACAGATACGCAGTATTTT.

This clonotype was observed many times. This chain uses TRBV12-3 or TRBV12-4 with TRBJ2-3; D remains ambiguous. This CDR3 is 10 amino acids long. The V gene lost 8 bases and the J gene lost 7 bases, with 7 bases spanning the gap. CDR3 amino acids: CASGRNTQYF. CDR3 nucleotide sequence: TGTGCCAGCGGTAGGAATACGCAGTATTTT.

This clonotype appeared many times. V usage is TRBV6-5 and J usage is TRBJ2-7; D may be TRBD2 (7 bases). The CDR3 extends over 15 amino acids. The germline gives CDR1 MNHEY, CDR2 SVGAGI. With 7 bases removed from V and 3 bases from J, the gap between germline ends came to 19 bases. DNA for the CDR3: TGTGCCAGCACCGGGAGCGGGACACCCGGCTACGAGCAGTACTTC. It translates to CASTGSGTPGYEQYF.

This clonotype was counted only a few times. The CDR3 nucleotides read TGCAGCGTTGAAGGGTCTGGAGGGGTGCAAGATACGCAGTATTTT. The encoded protein is CSVEGSGGVQDTQYF. V is TRBV29-1 and J is TRBJ2-3; tentative D call: TRBD2 (6 bases). Per the germline V gene, CDR1 is SQVTM and CDR2 is ANQGSEA. With 1 base removed from V and 5 bases from J, the gap between germline ends came to 16 bases. The CDR3 loop spans 15 amino acids.

Ten or more counts support this clonotype. The chain uses TRBV7-2 and TRBJ1-2; 9 positions agree with TRBD1. The V segment lost 5 bases and the J segment 7 bases; nucleotides outside the gene matches: 8. CDR3 length: 14 amino acids. The germline gives CDR1 SGHTA, CDR2 FQGNSA. In nucleotides, the CDR3 is TGTGCCAGCAGCCTTGGGACAGGGACTCGTGGCTACACCTTC. Encoded protein: CASSLGTGTRGYTF.